This T cell receptor (beta chain) was recorded in a study of a mutant IDH1 vaccine in newly diagnosed glioma. Whole-study context: Patients previously underwent radiotherapy, temozolomide, or both, and most underwent both.

Time point reported: week 5, during vaccination. The content of each vaccine dose was 300 ug of mutant IDH1 20-mer peptide, and topical imiquimod accompanied it. TCRdb keeps only in-frame clones here, not all; method: immunoSEQ multiplex PCR. Of more than 25,000 clones listed, roughly three quarters are singletons. Deletions cut 0 bases from V and 9 bases from J, with 6 bases between. Germline CDR1 is GTSNPN and CDR2 is SVGIG (reference sequence). The CDR3 covers 12 residues. A remark on this clone: Antigen: not known.

The chain joins TRBV30 to TRBJ1-6; D gene ambiguous. This specimen was PBMCs, taken from a glioma patient whose treatment included an IDH1 peptide vaccine. The receptor comes from a man aged 40-50 years with glioma. Some clones in this sample may be carry-over from other donors' samples. The CDR3 sequence: CAWSVRRSPLHF. CDR3 in DNA: TGTGCCTGGAGTGTACGTCGTTCACCCCTCCACTTT.